This is a list of T cell receptor beta chains from one sample in a study of chemoradiotherapy in HPV16-positive cancers. Sequencing used immunoSEQ multiplex PCR; TCRdb keeps in-frame clones, though not all of them. This table holds 45,000 to 60,000 clones, around 90% found once. The sample consisted of blood, taken from a patient who underwent chemoradiotherapy. The receptors come from a human donor with HPV-associated anogenital cancer. Both conserved end residues are part of each CDR3. D genes are given only for firm matches. Clone size, where shown, is once, few, many, or a class for clones that have expanded.

D	size	J	V	DNA	CDR3
.	.	TRBJ1-2	TRBV30	TGTGCCTTCTTAGCTGGACAGCTTTTAGCTGGCTACACCTTC	CAFLAGQLLAGYTF
.	.	TRBJ2-1	TRBV29-1	TGCAGCGCCCGGGGGAGCGGTACTAGGAATGAGCAGTTCTTC	CSARGSGTRNEQFF
.	.	TRBJ2-2	TRBV6-6	TGTGCCAGCAGTTACGTCGAGAGGACCGGGGAGCTGTTTTTT	CASSYVERTGELFF
.	.	TRBJ1-1	TRBV5-4	TGTGCCAGCAGCTTGGAGTCGGGTATGAACACTGAAGCTTTCTTT	CASSLESGMNTEAFF
TRBD2	once	TRBJ2-1	TRBV29-1	TGCAGCGTTGAAAGGCGGGGGGCCGGGGATGAGCAGTTCTTC	CSVERRGAGDEQFF
TRBD2	.	TRBJ2-5	TRBV30	TGTGCCTGGACCCCCCAGCGGGGAGGGTCGGAGACCCAGTACTTC	CAWTPQRGGSETQYF
TRBD1	once	TRBJ1-6	TRBV30	TGTGCCTGGAGTGTAGGACAGGGGATCTCACCCCTCCACTTT	CAWSVGQGISPLHF
.	few	TRBJ2-7	TRBV15	TGTGCCACCAGCAGAGAAGCCAGCTTTAGAAACTCCTACGAGCAGTACTTC	CATSREASFRNSYEQYF
TRBD1	.	TRBJ1-2	TRBV27	TGTGCCAGCAGTTTACCCCACCGGGACAGGGGGGGCCAGTATGGCTACACCTTC	CASSLPHRDRGGQYGYTF
.	.	TRBJ2-2	TRBV19	TGTGCCAGTCGATCCAGCAGGGGCGGGGAGCTGTTTTTT	CASRSSRGGELFF
TRBD2	.	TRBJ2-5	TRBV6-1	TGTGCCAGCAGGACTAGCGGGGGTTTGAAAGAGACCCAGTACTTC	CASRTSGGLKETQYF
TRBD2	.	TRBJ2-3	TRBV5-1	TGCGCCAGCAGCTGGGGGCGGGAGGGCCAAGATACGCAGTATTTT	CASSWGREGQDTQYF
.	.	TRBJ2-5	TRBV9	TGTGCCAGCAGCGTAGTTTCTCAAGAGACCCAGTACTTC	CASSVVSQETQYF
TRBD1	.	TRBJ2-3	TRBV6-1	TGTGCCAGCAGGGGACAGGGGACTCCTCAAAATACGCAGTATTTT	CASRGQGTPQNTQYF
TRBD2	few	TRBJ2-3	TRBV2	TGTGCCAGCAATCTAGCGGGAGCGGCAGATACGCAGTATTTT	CASNLAGAADTQYF
.	.	TRBJ1-2	TRBV5-4	TGTGCCAGCAGCCCTGACAGCTCTAACTATGGCTACACCTTC	CASSPDSSNYGYTF
.	.	TRBJ2-6	TRBV5-1	TGCGCCAGCAGCTTGGCCGTGGTATCCTCTGGGGCCAACGTCCTGACTTTC	CASSLAVVSSGANVLTF
.	.	TRBJ2-5	TRBV11-2	TGTGCCAGCAGCTTTCAAGGGTCCCAAGAGACCCAGTACTTC	CASSFQGSQETQYF
.	.	TRBJ1-6	TRBV10-3	TGTGCCATCAGTGAGTCCGGGGCAGATAATAATTCACCCCTCCACTTT	CAISESGADNNSPLHF
.	.	TRBJ1-2	TRBV7-9	TGTGCCAGCAGCTTAGCAGGGGACGGCTATGGCTACACCTTC	CASSLAGDGYGYTF
.	.	TRBJ2-5	TRBV9	TGTGCCAGCAGCGTCTGGGGGGAAGAGACCCAGTACTTC	CASSVWGEETQYF
.	.	TRBJ1-5	TRBV28	TGTGCCAGCACCTGGACGGGGAATCAGCCCCAGCATTTT	CASTWTGNQPQHF
TRBD2	.	TRBJ2-5	TRBV18	TGTGCCAGCTCACCACCCGGGACTATCGGGACCCAGTACTTC	CASSPPGTIGTQYF
TRBD2	once	TRBJ2-2	TRBV19	TGTGCCAGTACCGGCGGGGGGACGAACACCGGGGAGCTGTTTTTT	CASTGGGTNTGELFF
.	.	TRBJ2-3	TRBV7-2	TGTGCCAGCAGCCCTACTAGTAGCACAGATACGCAGTATTTT	CASSPTSSTDTQYF
TRBD1	.	TRBJ1-2	TRBV7-9	TGTGCCAGCAGTCAGGCGACAGGGTATACTAACTATGGCTACACCTTC	CASSQATGYTNYGYTF
.	.	TRBJ2-2	TRBV7-7	TGTGCCAGCAGCTTAGACATGTACACCGGGGAGCTGTTTTTT	CASSLDMYTGELFF
.	.	TRBJ2-1	TRBV6-5	TGTGCCAGCAGAGAAATGGGAAGCTCCTACAATGAGCAGTTCTTC	CASREMGSSYNEQFF
.	.	TRBJ2-1	TRBV6-1	TGTGCCAGCAGTGAAGCTGGTAGGGCTGAGCAGTTCTTC	CASSEAGRAEQFF
TRBD1	once	TRBJ2-1	TRBV29-1	TGCAGCGTCCGGGACAGCTGGGTTGGAAATGAGCAGTTCTTC	CSVRDSWVGNEQFF
.	.	TRBJ2-3	TRBV6-6	TGTGCCAGCAGTTACGTGGCGACTACAGATACGCAGTATTTT	CASSYVATTDTQYF
TRBD2	.	TRBJ2-7	TRBV4-3	TGCGCCAGCAGTCATAGCGGGAGGGGAGACGAGCAGTACTTC	CASSHSGRGDEQYF
.	.	TRBJ2-7	TRBV7-2	TGTGCCAGCAGCCCGTATGACAGGTCCCACGAGCAGTACTTC	CASSPYDRSHEQYF
.	.	TRBJ2-5	TRBV14	TGTGCCAGCAGCCCGAGGTTAGCAGAGACCCAGTACTTC	CASSPRLAETQYF
.	once	TRBJ1-3	TRBV9	TGTGCCAGCAGCGTAGCTCAGGGGAGCTCTGGAAACACCATATATTTT	CASSVAQGSSGNTIYF
TRBD1	once	TRBJ2-2	TRBV5-1	TGCGCCAGCAGCTTGGGACAGGGTCGGAACACCGGGGAGCTGTTTTTT	CASSLGQGRNTGELFF
.	.	TRBJ2-5	TRBV10-3	TGTGCCATCAGTGGGACCCGAGAGGGTGAGACCCAGTACTTC	CAISGTREGETQYF
.	.	TRBJ1-5	TRBV5-1	TGCGCCAGCAGCTTGGAACCCATAGGACTAAATCAGCCCCAGCATTTT	CASSLEPIGLNQPQHF
TRBD2	few	TRBJ2-1	TRBV7-3	TGTGCCAGCAGCTTAACCACTACCAGCGGGACCAACAATGAGCAGTTCTTC	CASSLTTTSGTNNEQFF
TRBD2	.	TRBJ2-3	TRBV18	TGTGCCAGCTCACCGGGGACTAGCGGCAGTGGCACAGATACGCAGTATTTT	CASSPGTSGSGTDTQYF
.	.	TRBJ2-7	TRBV6-5	TGTGCCAGCCGGGCAGGGTCCTCCTACGAGCAGTACTTC	CASRAGSSYEQYF
.	.	TRBJ2-7	TRBV5-5	TGTGCCAGCAGCTCCCAGGGGAGCTACGAGCAGTACTTC	CASSSQGSYEQYF
TRBD2	.	TRBJ2-7	TRBV5-8	TGTGCCAGCAGCTTGGATAGCGGGCCTTACGAGCAGTACTTC	CASSLDSGPYEQYF
TRBD2	.	TRBJ2-4	TRBV11-1	TGTGCCAGCAGCTTTAGCGGGGAAAACATTCAGTACTTC	CASSFSGENIQYF
.	.	TRBJ2-1	TRBV5-5	TGTGCCAGCAGTTTTCCTATCAATGAGCAGTTCTTC	CASSFPINEQFF
.	.	TRBJ2-3	TRBV21-1	TGTGCCAGCAGCACAGGGTCGGATACGCAGTATTTT	CASSTGSDTQYF
.	.	TRBJ1-2	TRBV6-5	TGTGCCAGCAGTCCCCGGGGAGGGGGCTATGGCTACACCTTC	CASSPRGGGYGYTF
.	.	TRBJ1-2	TRBV15	TGTGCCACCAGCATTTCTCCAGGGGTTATTGGCTACACCTTC	CATSISPGVIGYTF
.	.	TRBJ1-1	TRBV14	TGTGCCAGCAGCCGAAGCGGGACAGAAGCTTTCTTT	CASSRSGTEAFF
TRBD1	.	TRBJ1-2	TRBV6-5	TGTGCCAGCAGTTTCGAGGGACAGGGAAACTATGGCTACACCTTC	CASSFEGQGNYGYTF
.	.	TRBJ2-1	TRBV7-9	TGTGCCAGCAGCTTAAATTACAATGAGCAGTTCTTC	CASSLNYNEQFF
TRBD1	.	TRBJ2-7	TRBV6-5	TGTGCCAGCAGTTACTTACGGGACAGGGGAAGCTACGAGCAGTACTTC	CASSYLRDRGSYEQYF
.	.	TRBJ1-5	TRBV18	TGTGCCAGCTCACCGGGTGGGGGGGTCGGACAGCCCCAGCATTTT	CASSPGGGVGQPQHF
.	.	TRBJ2-2	TRBV6-1	TGTGCCAGCACTCCTCATCTGGAGGGCACCGGGGAGCTGTTTTTT	CASTPHLEGTGELFF
.	.	TRBJ1-5	TRBV5-1	TGCGCCAGCGCTGGGGGTAGCAATCAGCCCCAGCATTTT	CASAGGSNQPQHF
TRBD1	.	TRBJ1-1	TRBV18	TGTGCCAGCTCACCCGGGACAGGGCGTCCGCTGGGAACTGAAGCTTTCTTT	CASSPGTGRPLGTEAFF
TRBD2	.	TRBJ2-1	TRBV18	TGTGCCAGCTCGGGACTAGCGGGGGACAATGAGCAGTTCTTC	CASSGLAGDNEQFF
.	once	TRBJ2-5	TRBV2	TGTGCCAGCAATTGGTCCCCGGCGGAGACCCAGTACTTC	CASNWSPAETQYF